The 21 T cell receptor beta chains given below trace back to one sample, sequenced in a study of T-cell reconstitution after alpha-beta-depleted transplantation in children. A library of TCRbeta sequences, prepared with unique molecular identifiers, was generated. TCRdb ran MiXCR on the PCR reads and lists one entry per CDR3 protein. The sample lists some 350,000 distinct CDR3 sequences, 15% to 20% seen once, with approximately 44% in the top ten. The material sequenced was PBMCs, mostly from graft donor cells, taken 360 days after TCRalphabeta/CD19-depleted stem cell transplant. Every receptor here comes from a male patient between 2 and 10 years old who had a stem cell transplant for acute lymphoblastic leukemia, so the T cells may come from the graft donor.

This clonotype was detected a few times. V usage is TRBV10-3 and J usage is TRBJ2-7; D is uncertain. The CDR3 consists of 13 residues. The germline V gene encodes CDR1 ENHRY and CDR2 SYGVKD. V was trimmed by 8 bases and J by 2 bases, leaving 13 bases between them. In DNA, the CDR3 is TGTGCCATCTCTGGTACAGCTCCCTACGAGCAGTACTTC. Protein sequence: CAISGTAPYEQYF.

The gene calls are TRBV28 and TRBJ2-7; TRBD2 might be the D (5 bases). Trimming removed 4 bases at V and 0 bases at J, with 19 bases between. This CDR3 has 17 residues. Germline values: CDR1 MDHEN, CDR2 SYDVKM. The CDR3 reads CASSSLLEGFTSYEQYF. For the CDR3, the DNA is TGTGCCAGCAGTTCTCTACTAGAAGGGTTTACCTCCTACGAGCAGTACTTC.

V gene TRBV12-5 combines with J gene TRBJ2-3; D might be TRBD1 (7 bases). The V end was cut by 1 base, the J end by 3 bases, with 14 bases between. The CDR3 is 16 amino acids. CDR1 and CDR2 from the germline V gene are LGHNT and FRNRAP. CDR3 sequence reads: CASGLATGTLTDTQYF. In DNA form, the CDR3 reads TGTGCTAGTGGTTTGGCGACAGGGACTCTTACAGATACGCAGTATTTT. The variable domain in full, completed from reference TRBV12-5 and TRBJ2-3, reads DARVTQTPRHKVTEMGQEVTMRCQPILGHNTVFWYRQTMMQGLELLAYFRNRAPLDDSGMPKDRFSAEMPDATLATLKIQPSEPRDSAVYFCASGLATGTLTDTQYFGPGTRLTVL.

The chain has TRBV4-3 and TRBJ2-5; D might be TRBD1 or TRBD2, each matching 5 bases. Per germline, CDR1 LGHNA and CDR2 YSLEER. CDR3 length equals 19 residues. Trimming removed 0 bases from V and 4 bases from J, with 24 bases in between. CDR3 sequence: CASSQDMVVRPGAGETQYF. In nucleotides, the CDR3 is TGCGCCAGCAGCCAAGATATGGTAGTTCGGCCTGGGGCGGGAGAGACCCAGTACTTC.

This clonotype was seen a handful of times. The V and J genes are TRBV7-2 and TRBJ2-2, with D perhaps being TRBD1 or TRBD2 (6 bases each). This CDR3 has 16 amino acids. The V gene's germline CDR1 is SGHTA and CDR2 FQGNSA. The germline V and J ends were trimmed by 1 base and 6 bases, with 15 bases remaining between them. This chain's CDR3 is CASSLVGGTYSGELFF. The CDR3 coding sequence is TGTGCCAGCAGCTTAGTAGGGGGGACGTATTCCGGGGAGCTGTTTTTT.

This clonotype was recorded a few times. This chain uses TRBV10-3 with TRBJ2-7; D is unresolved. There are 9 residues in the CDR3. The V gene's germline CDR1 is ENHRY and CDR2 SYGVKD. Trimming removed 8 bases at V and 3 bases at J, with 2 bases between. CDR3 loop: CAIGYEQYF. The CDR3 DNA sequence: TGTGCCATCGGCTACGAGCAGTACTTC.

This clonotype was picked up a small number of times. DNA for the CDR3: TGTGCCAGCAGCTTATCCCTAGACAACCCGTACAATGAGCAGTTCTTC. Its translation is CASSLSLDNPYNEQFF. The chain uses TRBV5-6 and TRBJ2-1, with unresolved D. V shed 2 bases and J shed 4 bases, with 16 bases lying between them. Germline-derived CDR1 and CDR2 are SGHDT and YYEEEE. CDR3 length equals 16 residues.

The rearrangement links TRBV6-1 to TRBJ2-3; D gene uncertain. Germline V gene data show CDR1 as MNHNS and CDR2 as SASEGT. Trimming left V 6 bases short and J 2 bases short, with 18 bases between. The CDR3 spans 16 residues. CDR3 sequence reads: CASSPNTAATTDTQYF. The CDR3 DNA follows: TGTGCCAGCAGCCCCAATACGGCGGCTACCACAGATACGCAGTATTTT.

The chain couples TRBV28 to TRBJ1-6; TRBD1 might be the D (5 bases). In germline, CDR1 is MDHEN, CDR2 SYDVKM. This CDR3 has 11 amino acids. With 3 bases removed from V and 12 bases from J, the gap between germline ends came to 6 bases. The CDR3 nucleotides are TGTGCCAGCAGTTTCCAGGGACCCCTCCACTTT. Amino acid sequence: CASSFQGPLHF. The variable domain in full, completed from reference TRBV28 and TRBJ1-6, reads DVKVTQSSRYLVKRTGEKVFLECVQDMDHENMFWYRQDPGLGLRLIYFSYDVKMKEKGDIPEGYSVSREKKERFSLILESASTNQTSMYLCASSFQGPLHFGNGTRLTVT.

The chain couples TRBV4-1 to TRBJ1-1; D ambiguous. Germline V gene sequence: CDR1 MGHRA, CDR2 YSYEKL. The V and J ends lost 3 bases and 2 bases respectively, with 22 bases between them. There are 18 residues in the CDR3. The CDR3 protein is CASSQGLRGPRRNTEAFF. The CDR3 coding sequence is TGCGCCAGCAGCCAGGGCTTGAGAGGGCCAAGGAGAAACACTGAAGCTTTCTTT.

This clonotype was counted a few times. The gene calls are TRBV4-2 and TRBJ2-1; the D is unclear. This CDR3 has 15 residues. Germline V gene data show CDR1 as LGHNA and CDR2 as YNFKEQ. V lost 1 base to trimming and J lost 6 bases, with 13 bases between them. CDR3 sequence reads: CASSQVSSLSNEQFF. As DNA, the CDR3 is TGTGCCAGCAGCCAAGTCAGTTCCCTTTCCAATGAGCAGTTCTTC.

This clonotype has only a few counts. The V call is TRBV20-1, the J call TRBJ1-6, with 7 nucleotides matching TRBD1. This CDR3 has 14 amino acids. With V trimmed by 5 bases and J by 8 bases, 9 bases remained unmatched. Germline V gives CDR1 DFQATT, CDR2 SNEGSKA (reference sequence). CDR3 loop: CSALSTGRDSPLHF. The CDR3 bases are TGCAGTGCTCTCTCGACAGGGCGAGATTCACCCCTCCACTTT.

This clonotype was counted at least ten times. The chain's CDR3 is CASSRTTPAETQYF. The CDR3 DNA follows: TGTGCCAGCAGCCGGACTACCCCTGCAGAGACCCAGTACTTC. V is TRBV5-5 and J is TRBJ2-5; weak D call: TRBD2 (6 bases). Trimming stripped 4 bases from V and 4 bases from J, with 14 bases between. CDR1 and CDR2 from the germline V gene are SGHKS and YYEKEE (reference sequence). This CDR3 has 14 residues.

This clonotype was detected only a few times. The DNA for the CDR3 is TGTGCCAGCAGTTTAGCGGGGACTAGCGGGAGCCACGAGCAGTACTTC. This gives the protein CASSLAGTSGSHEQYF. This chain joins TRBV12-3 or TRBV12-4 and TRBJ2-7; 14 bases fit TRBD2. V was pared by 0 bases and J by 5 bases, with 3 bases of the junction left unmatched. The CDR3 has 16 residues.

V gene TRBV2 combines with J gene TRBJ2-4; 7 positions agree with TRBD1. V lost 8 bases and J lost 3; bases outside the gene matches: 7. CDR3 size: 14 residues. Germline CDR1 reads SNHLY; CDR2 reads FYNNEI. The CDR3 loop is CASDFGTDKNIQYF. The CDR3 region has the DNA TGTGCCAGCGACTTCGGGACAGACAAAAACATTCAGTACTTC.

The chain uses TRBV4-3 and TRBJ2-2; D is perhaps TRBD1 or TRBD2 (5 bases each). The CDR3 extends over 17 amino acids. Germline assignment: CDR1 LGHNA and CDR2 YSLEER. The ends were cut back, 1 base at V and 4 bases at J, with 16 bases in the middle. CDR3 sequence: CASSQGGPESGTGELFF. CDR3 coding DNA: TGCGCCAGCAGCCAAGGGGGACCGGAGTCAGGCACCGGGGAGCTGTTTTTT.

In regard to this clonotype: Germline is not matched at one junction end, which may reflect a read error. The chain links TRBV6-5 to TRBJ1-4; tentatively, D is TRBD1 (6 bases). The CDR3 extends over 16 amino acids. The V gene's germline CDR1 is MNHEY and CDR2 SVGAGI. CDR3 bases: TGTGCCAGCAGTTACCGAACCCACGGACAGACTTGGCCTGAATTATTT. Residues: CASSYRTHGQTWPELF.

This clonotype showed up just a few times. The gene calls are TRBV3-1 and TRBJ2-1; D remains ambiguous. Trimming removed 1 base at V and 6 bases at J, with 13 bases between. The germline gives CDR1 LGHDT, CDR2 YNNKEL (reference sequence). The CDR3 covers 15 residues. The CDR3 sequence is CASSQAVAVLNEQFF. CDR3 DNA sequence: TGTGCCAGCAGCCAAGCCGTCGCCGTCCTCAATGAGCAGTTCTTC.

The chain combines TRBV6-5 with TRBJ2-4, with no clear D. This CDR3 has 15 amino acids. V lost 1 base, J lost 3 bases, and 10 bases lay in between. CDR1 is MNHEY, CDR2 SVGAGI, per germline. The CDR3 reads CASSYLGPFKNIQYF. The CDR3 DNA is TGTGCCAGCAGTTACTTAGGACCATTCAAAAACATTCAGTACTTC.

At least ten counts were recorded for this clonotype. The chain carries TRBV12-3 or TRBV12-4 and TRBJ1-5; 9 bases are a match to TRBD1. The CDR3 is 13 residues long. V was pared by 4 bases and J by 7 bases, with 2 bases of the junction left unmatched. DNA of the CDR3: TGTGCCAGCAGTTGGACAGGGGAGCAGCCCCAGCATTTT. Its protein is CASSWTGEQPQHF.

This chain links TRBV7-2 with TRBJ2-7; D is perhaps TRBD1 (5 bases). V shed 3 bases and J shed 6 bases, with 9 bases lying between them. CDR1 is SGHTA, CDR2 FQGNSA, per germline. The CDR3 has 12 amino acids. CDR3 sequence reads: CASSLAGPEQYF. The CDR3 coding sequence is TGTGCCAGCAGCTTGGCAGGGCCCGAGCAGTACTTC.